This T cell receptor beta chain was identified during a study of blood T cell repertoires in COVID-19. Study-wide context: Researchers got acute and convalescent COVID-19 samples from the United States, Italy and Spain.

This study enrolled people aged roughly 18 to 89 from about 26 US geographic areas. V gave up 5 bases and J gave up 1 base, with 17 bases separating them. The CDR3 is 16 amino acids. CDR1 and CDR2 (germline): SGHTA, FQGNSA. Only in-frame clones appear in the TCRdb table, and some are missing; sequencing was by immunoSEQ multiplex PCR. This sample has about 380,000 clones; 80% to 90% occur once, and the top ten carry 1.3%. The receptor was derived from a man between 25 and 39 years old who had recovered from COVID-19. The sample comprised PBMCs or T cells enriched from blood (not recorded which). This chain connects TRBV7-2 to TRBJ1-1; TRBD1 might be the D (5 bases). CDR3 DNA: TGTGCCAGCAGCCCCTGGGGGGGGATTCCGAACACTGAAGCTTTCTTT. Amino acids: CASSPWGGIPNTEAFF.